This TCR beta chain was retrieved from a study of identifying expanded T cells in peripheral blood. Overall study results and limits: About 1.2 clones differed between technical replicates, versus roughly 16 and 20 over time. Clone count variance between approximately 2-week samples rose with total template count.

Assay used: immunoSEQ multiplex PCR; TCRdb lists only in-frame clones, some missing. The sample contains some 90,000 clones, 75% to 90% of which appear only once. During the collection period, no donor immune events like infections were recorded. CDR1 SSHAT and CDR2 FNYEAQ come from the germline V gene (reference sequence). V shed 8 bases and J shed 4 bases, with 14 bases lying between them. This CDR3 has 13 residues. As for this clone: Its antigen is undetermined.

The V and J genes are TRBV7-7 and TRBJ2-5; D is ambiguous. This sequence was found in a person aged 18 to 70 in good health. Sequenced input: blood. CDR3 amino acids: CASASRLTETQYF. The CDR3 DNA sequence: TGTGCCAGCGCAAGCCGACTGACAGAGACCCAGTACTTC.